These T cell receptor beta chains were read from a single sample in a study of CD4+ T cells in melanoma. TCRdb's copy holds only in-frame clones and misses some; the assay was immunoSEQ multiplex PCR. The sample yields about 110,000 clones, approximately 92% seen once. Sequences were obtained from peripheral blood. Receptors originate from a human donor with melanoma. Each CDR3 is given with its conserved first and last residue. The order of the fields is V gene, clone size, D gene, J gene, CDR3 protein, CDR3 DNA. The D gene is left open where the match is weak. Clone size is stated in some rows and not others, as once, few, many or a class when expanded.

v_gene: TRBV5-5
abundance: -
d_gene: -
j_gene: TRBJ2-3
CDR3aa: CASSLVGGVTDTQYF
CDR3nt: TGTGCCAGCAGCTTGGTAGGGGGGGTCACAGATACGCAGTATTTT

v_gene: TRBV5-1
abundance: once
d_gene: -
j_gene: TRBJ1-2
CDR3aa: CASSLAGRGRSNYGYTF
CDR3nt: TGCGCCAGCAGCTTGGCAGGGCGGGGGCGCTCTAACTATGGCTACACCTTC

v_gene: TRBV7-2
abundance: -
d_gene: TRBD1
j_gene: TRBJ1-2
CDR3aa: CASSLAEGTGYGYTF
CDR3nt: TGTGCCAGCAGCTTAGCGGAGGGGACAGGGTACGGCTACACCTTC

v_gene: TRBV5-1
abundance: -
d_gene: -
j_gene: TRBJ2-6
CDR3aa: CASSLVPGSGANVLTF
CDR3nt: TGCGCCAGCAGCTTGGTGCCGGGCTCTGGGGCCAACGTCCTGACTTTC

v_gene: TRBV4-2
abundance: -
d_gene: -
j_gene: TRBJ2-3
CDR3aa: CASSAYRATDTQYF
CDR3nt: TGTGCCAGCAGCGCTTACAGGGCCACAGATACGCAGTATTTT

v_gene: TRBV27
abundance: -
d_gene: TRBD2
j_gene: TRBJ2-5
CDR3aa: CASSSGTSGRETQYF
CDR3nt: TGTGCCAGCAGTTCCGGGACTAGCGGGAGAGAGACCCAGTACTTC

v_gene: TRBV30
abundance: -
d_gene: -
j_gene: TRBJ1-3
CDR3aa: CAWSRSPPGTSGNTIYF
CDR3nt: TGTGCCTGGAGTCGATCCCCCCCCGGGACATCTGGAAACACCATATATTTT

v_gene: TRBV7-2
abundance: -
d_gene: -
j_gene: TRBJ1-2
CDR3aa: CASSFAAYGYTF
CDR3nt: TGTGCCAGCAGCTTTGCGGCTTATGGCTACACCTTC

v_gene: TRBV18
abundance: -
d_gene: -
j_gene: TRBJ1-6
CDR3aa: CASSAVRGFNSPLHF
CDR3nt: TGTGCCAGCTCAGCAGTAAGGGGGTTCAATTCACCCCTCCACTTT

v_gene: TRBV29-1
abundance: -
d_gene: TRBD1
j_gene: TRBJ2-2
CDR3aa: CSVVPTGGGGELFF
CDR3nt: TGCAGCGTTGTACCGACAGGGGGCGGCGGGGAGCTGTTTTTT

v_gene: TRBV7-6
abundance: -
d_gene: -
j_gene: TRBJ2-7
CDR3aa: CASSFRTAIDEQYF
CDR3nt: TGTGCCAGCAGCTTTAGGACAGCTATCGACGAGCAGTACTTC

v_gene: TRBV6-5
abundance: -
d_gene: -
j_gene: TRBJ2-7
CDR3aa: CASSYSRDIYEQYF
CDR3nt: TGTGCCAGCAGTTACTCCCGGGACATCTACGAGCAGTACTTC

v_gene: TRBV29-1
abundance: -
d_gene: -
j_gene: TRBJ1-1
CDR3aa: CSVVRVMNTEAFF
CDR3nt: TGCAGCGTGGTCAGGGTGATGAACACTGAAGCTTTCTTT

v_gene: TRBV5-1
abundance: -
d_gene: TRBD1
j_gene: TRBJ1-3
CDR3aa: CASSPRTGTGNTIYF
CDR3nt: TGCGCCAGCAGCCCGCGGACAGGGACTGGAAACACCATATATTTT

v_gene: TRBV10-3
abundance: -
d_gene: TRBD2
j_gene: TRBJ2-3
CDR3aa: CAISQRELVDTQYF
CDR3nt: TGTGCCATCAGTCAGCGGGAGTTGGTAGATACGCAGTATTTT

v_gene: TRBV19
abundance: once
d_gene: TRBD1
j_gene: TRBJ2-1
CDR3aa: CASQTGAYNEQFF
CDR3nt: TGTGCCAGCCAGACAGGGGCTTACAATGAGCAGTTCTTC

v_gene: TRBV5-5
abundance: -
d_gene: -
j_gene: TRBJ2-7
CDR3aa: CASSIRVSSYEQYF
CDR3nt: TGTGCCAGCAGCATCAGGGTGAGCTCCTACGAGCAGTACTTC

v_gene: TRBV9
abundance: -
d_gene: -
j_gene: TRBJ1-1
CDR3aa: CASSAGPEGIGFF
CDR3nt: TGTGCCAGCAGCGCCGGCCCGGAGGGTATCGGTTTCTTT

v_gene: TRBV19
abundance: -
d_gene: -
j_gene: TRBJ1-2
CDR3aa: CASSMVTGLLGYTF
CDR3nt: TGTGCCAGTAGTATGGTAACAGGACTATTGGGCTACACCTTC

v_gene: TRBV15
abundance: -
d_gene: -
j_gene: TRBJ1-2
CDR3aa: CATSRDQGANYGYTF
CDR3nt: TGTGCCACCAGCAGAGATCAGGGTGCTAACTATGGCTACACCTTC

v_gene: TRBV25-1
abundance: -
d_gene: -
j_gene: TRBJ2-5
CDR3aa: CASSKGSKTQYF
CDR3nt: TGTGCCAGCAGTAAGGGGTCGAAGACCCAGTACTTC

v_gene: TRBV7-9
abundance: -
d_gene: TRBD2
j_gene: TRBJ2-1
CDR3aa: CASSSRKLAGGYNEQFF
CDR3nt: TGTGCCAGCAGCTCTCGGAAACTAGCGGGGGGCTACAATGAGCAGTTCTTC

v_gene: TRBV4-2
abundance: -
d_gene: TRBD2
j_gene: TRBJ2-3
CDR3aa: CASSLAGMGGTDTQYF
CDR3nt: TGTGCCAGCAGCCTGGCGGGAATGGGAGGGACAGATACGCAGTATTTT

v_gene: TRBV5-1
abundance: -
d_gene: -
j_gene: TRBJ2-2
CDR3aa: CASRPLAGGPTGELFF
CDR3nt: TGCGCCAGCAGACCATTGGCGGGCGGGCCCACCGGGGAGCTGTTTTTT

v_gene: TRBV28
abundance: -
d_gene: -
j_gene: TRBJ2-3
CDR3aa: CASEQQAVDTQYF
CDR3nt: TGTGCCAGCGAACAACAGGCGGTGGATACGCAGTATTTT

v_gene: TRBV7-2
abundance: once
d_gene: TRBD1
j_gene: TRBJ1-2
CDR3aa: CASSLVFGTVNYGYTF
CDR3nt: TGTGCCAGCAGCTTAGTCTTCGGGACAGTCAACTATGGCTACACCTTC

v_gene: TRBV5-1
abundance: -
d_gene: -
j_gene: TRBJ2-1
CDR3aa: CASSLAGRANEQFF
CDR3nt: TGCGCCAGCAGCTTGGCCGGGCGGGCCAATGAGCAGTTCTTC

v_gene: TRBV14
abundance: -
d_gene: -
j_gene: TRBJ2-3
CDR3aa: CASSQMDTQYF
CDR3nt: TGTGCCAGCAGCCAGATGGATACGCAGTATTTT

v_gene: TRBV5-1
abundance: -
d_gene: -
j_gene: TRBJ2-1
CDR3aa: CASSFRGGTYNEQFF
CDR3nt: TGCGCCAGCAGCTTTAGGGGGGGGACCTACAATGAGCAGTTCTTC

v_gene: TRBV30
abundance: once
d_gene: -
j_gene: TRBJ1-1
CDR3aa: CAWIRGSATEAFF
CDR3nt: TGTGCCTGGATTCGGGGGTCGGCCACTGAAGCTTTCTTT

v_gene: TRBV7-2
abundance: once
d_gene: -
j_gene: TRBJ1-1
CDR3aa: CASSLVRGDTEAFF
CDR3nt: TGTGCCAGCAGCTTAGTAAGGGGTGACACTGAAGCTTTCTTT

v_gene: TRBV6-5
abundance: -
d_gene: TRBD2
j_gene: TRBJ2-7
CDR3aa: CASSYSAIAGGYEQYF
CDR3nt: TGTGCCAGCAGTTACTCAGCCATAGCGGGGGGATACGAGCAGTACTTC